The 24 T cell receptor beta chains in this list originate from one sample, sequenced in a study of graft-versus-host responses after intestinal transplantation. Intraepithelial and lamina propria lymphocytes were released after the graft tissue was processed. Measured with immunoSEQ multiplex PCR; TCRdb has only the in-frame clones, and not every one. Here the sample spans some 17,000 clones, approximately 79% being singletons. The source was ileum tissue, collected 17 days after transplant. Receptors were obtained from a human patient who received an intestinal transplant, so some T cells may come from the graft donor.

This chain links TRBV19 with TRBJ1-5; the D gene is possibly TRBD1 (5 bases). Per the germline V gene, CDR1 is LNHDA and CDR2 is SQIVND (reference sequence). Trimming removed 1 base at V and 6 bases at J, with 13 bases between. This CDR3 is built from 15 residues. The CDR3 DNA sequence: TGTGCCAGTAGTATAGGCCTCTTGGGGGTTCAGCCCCAGCATTTT. Translating it yields CASSIGLLGVQPQHF.

This clone is medium-sized within its sample. V usage is TRBV29-1 and J usage is TRBJ2-7; D perhaps matches TRBD1 (5 bases). Germline assignment: CDR1 SQVTM and CDR2 ANQGSEA. V lost 5 bases and J lost 5, with 16 bases in between. CDR3 length equals 13 residues. CDR3 sequence reads: CSVKVSGLDEQYF. DNA of the CDR3: TGCAGCGTTAAAGTCTCAGGGTTAGACGAGCAGTACTTC.

The chain carries TRBV7-2 and TRBJ1-4; no definite D call. The CDR3 spans 14 residues. Germline CDR1 reads SGHTA; CDR2 reads FQGNSA. V lost 1 base, J lost 2 bases, and 5 bases lay in between. CDR3 amino acids: CASSLGATNEKLFF. CDR3 coding DNA: TGTGCCAGCAGCTTAGGGGCGACTAATGAAAAACTGTTTTTT.

The CDR3 region has the DNA TGTGCCAGCAGCTTAGGGACATCTACCTACGAGCAGTACTTC. Translating gives CASSLGTSTYEQYF. This chain uses TRBV7-9 with TRBJ2-7; D may be TRBD1 (5 bases). This CDR3 has 14 amino acids. CDR1 is SEHNR, CDR2 FQNEAQ, per germline (reference sequence). Trimming removed 1 base from V and 2 bases from J, with 9 bases in between.

The chain uses TRBV28 and TRBJ2-7; D remains unclear. The CDR3 sequence is 13 residues long. CDR1 and CDR2 from the germline V gene are MDHEN and SYDVKM. V was pared by 5 bases and J by 5 bases, with 13 bases between. The CDR3 loop is CASSPITYNEQYF. DNA for the CDR3: TGTGCCAGCAGTCCCATTACTTACAACGAGCAGTACTTC.

The genes are TRBV11-2 and TRBJ2-5; 10 bases agree with TRBD1. The trim removed 5 bases at V and 0 bases at J, leaving 6 bases unmatched. Germline V gene sequence: CDR1 SGHAT, CDR2 FQNNGV. The length of the CDR3 is 16 residues. CDR3 amino acids: CASSAPGTGDQETQYF. CDR3 DNA: TGTGCCAGCAGCGCCCCCGGGACAGGGGACCAAGAGACCCAGTACTTC.

The chain carries TRBV7-2 and TRBJ2-1, with 8 bases fitting TRBD2. V was pared by 2 bases and J by 8 bases, with 20 bases of the junction left unmatched. Germline V gene data show CDR1 as SGHTA and CDR2 as FQGNSA. CDR3 length: 19 residues. In nucleotides, the CDR3 is TGTGCCAGCAGCTTAAGGACCACCACTAGCGGTCCTCGGGGGGATGAGCAGTTCTTC. Translation gives CASSLRTTTSGPRGDEQFF.

The chain uses TRBV19 and TRBJ2-1, with TRBD1 matching over 7 bases. The CDR3 totals 15 residues. V gave up 5 bases and J gave up 7 bases; unmatched junction bases: 11. Per germline, CDR1 LNHDA and CDR2 SQIVND (reference sequence). CDR3 bases: TGTGCCAGTAGTCCGCACCTATCGACAGGGAATGAGCAGTTCTTC. It codes for CASSPHLSTGNEQFF.

V is TRBV5-6 and J is TRBJ2-2; weak D call: TRBD1 (6 bases). This CDR3 comprises 14 residues. V lost 6 bases and J lost 6, with 15 bases in between. Germline values: CDR1 SGHDT, CDR2 YYEEEE. This CDR3 reads CASTRQEWAGELFF. The CDR3 nucleotides are TGTGCCAGCACCCGACAGGAGTGGGCCGGGGAGCTGTTTTTT.

The rearrangement links TRBV5-6 to TRBJ1-2; a weak D match, TRBD1 (5 bases). This CDR3 contains 17 residues. V was clipped by 6 bases and J by 2 bases, with 23 bases between them. CDR1 is SGHDT and CDR2 is YYEEEE in the germline V gene. In nucleotides, the CDR3 is TGTGCCAGCACCCTTTTTTTAAGTCGGGGGGTGAACTATGGCTACACCTTC. Translated, it gives CASTLFLSRGVNYGYTF.

This chain uses TRBV14 with TRBJ1-2; D unclear. In germline, CDR1 is SGHDN, CDR2 FVKESK. The CDR3 totals 13 residues. V lost 1 base and J 7 bases, leaving 10 bases between the germline ends. The CDR3 DNA reads TGTGCCAGCAGCCAAGTGACACGAGGTGGCTACACCTTC. Translation: CASSQVTRGGYTF.

This chain connects TRBV7-9 to TRBJ2-5, with 11 bases aligning to TRBD1. Germline V gives CDR1 SEHNR, CDR2 FQNEAQ (reference sequence). The CDR3 is made up of 16 amino acids. Trimming removed 4 bases from V and 3 bases from J; junction bases left unmatched: 7. The CDR3 DNA is TGTGCCAGCAGCTCGCGACCGGGACAGGGGGAAGAGACCCAGTACTTC. It specifies CASSSRPGQGEETQYF.

The CDR3 is CASSSAGAGTGRGYTF. CDR3 DNA sequence: TGTGCCAGCAGTTCCGCAGGGGCAGGAACGGGAAGAGGCTACACCTTC. The chain employs TRBV28 and TRBJ1-2; the D gene is possibly TRBD1 (6 bases). V lost 4 bases, J lost 8 bases, and 23 bases lay in between. This CDR3 is built from 16 residues. Germline lookup yields CDR1 MDHEN and CDR2 SYDVKM.

The chain joins TRBV13 to TRBJ2-1; D perhaps matches TRBD1 (5 bases). This CDR3 has 14 residues. Between the trimmed V and J ends, which lost 6 bases and 0 bases, there was a span of 9 bases. Germline CDR1 and CDR2: PRHDT and FYEKMQ (reference sequence). The CDR3 reads CASRWQGSYNEQFF. CDR3 DNA sequence: TGTGCCAGCAGGTGGCAGGGCTCCTACAATGAGCAGTTCTTC.

V usage is TRBV7-9 and J usage is TRBJ2-5; TRBD2 aligns across 9 bases. Germline V gene data show CDR1 as SEHNR and CDR2 as FQNEAQ (reference sequence). With 6 bases clipped from V and 5 bases from J, the junction kept 10 bases outside the gene matches. The CDR3 consists of 15 residues. In DNA, the CDR3 is TGTGCCAGCAGTCCTCCCGCGGGAGGGTGGGAGACCCAGTACTTC. As protein: CASSPPAGGWETQYF.

V gene TRBV28 combines with J gene TRBJ2-1, with 8 nucleotides matching TRBD1. The germline V gene has CDR1 MDHEN and CDR2 SYDVKM. J gave up 14 bases and V 2 bases, and 2 bases lay outside the gene matches. The CDR3 has 11 residues. The CDR3 coding sequence is TGTGCCAGCAGTTTACAGGGGGCAAAGTTCTTC. Residues: CASSLQGAKFF.

The chain links TRBV28 to TRBJ1-1, with no clear D. The CDR3 is 12 amino acids. Germline V gene data show CDR1 as MDHEN and CDR2 as SYDVKM. Trimming removed 6 bases at V and 1 base at J, with 6 bases between. This chain's CDR3 is CASSHKNTEAFF. The CDR3, as DNA: TGTGCCAGCAGCCACAAGAACACTGAAGCTTTCTTT. Complete variable domain (other parts from reference TRBV28 and TRBJ1-1): DVKVTQSSRYLVKRTGEKVFLECVQDMDHENMFWYRQDPGLGLRLIYFSYDVKMKEKGDIPEGYSVSREKKERFSLILESASTNQTSMYLCASSHKNTEAFFGQGTRLTVV.

Relative to its sample, this clone is medium-sized. This chain links TRBV6-6 with TRBJ2-3, with D uncertain. The germline V gene encodes CDR1 MNHNY and CDR2 SVGAGI (reference sequence). Trimming stripped 8 bases from V and 2 bases from J, with 14 bases between. This CDR3 is built from 14 residues. CDR3 nucleotide sequence: TGTGCCAGCGGTCAGCTTAGCCCCACAGATACGCAGTATTTT. Translated, it gives CASGQLSPTDTQYF.

This chain connects TRBV29-1 to TRBJ1-1; no clear D. Germline V gene lookup returns CDR1 SQVTM and CDR2 ANQGSEA. V was clipped by 5 bases and J by 0 bases, with 10 bases between them. CDR3 length: 13 amino acids. CDR3 protein: CSVSSEMNTEAFF. CDR3 sequence (DNA): TGCAGCGTTAGTTCAGAGATGAACACTGAAGCTTTCTTT. Full variable domain (rest looked up from reference TRBV29-1 and TRBJ1-1): SAVISQKPSRDICQRGTSLTIQCQVDSQVTMMFWYRQQPGQSLTLIATANQGSEATYESGFVIDKFPISRPNLTFSTLTVSNMSPEDSSIYLCSVSSEMNTEAFFGQGTRLTVV.

The V call is TRBV19, the J call TRBJ2-3; no clear D gene. The CDR3 runs to 13 residues. CDR1 is LNHDA, CDR2 SQIVND, per germline (reference sequence). Trimming shortened V by 6 bases and J by 1 base, and 8 bases separated the two germline ends. In DNA form, the CDR3 reads TGTGCCAGTAGCGCAGTAGGCACAGATACGCAGTATTTT. Translation gives CASSAVGTDTQYF.

V gene TRBV30 combines with J gene TRBJ2-3; possibly TRBD1 for D (6 bases). V lost 4 bases and J lost 0, with 11 bases in between. Germline assignment: CDR1 GTSNPN and CDR2 SVGIG (reference sequence). CDR3 size: 14 residues. CDR3 residues: CAWKGGVSTDTQYF. As DNA, the CDR3 is TGTGCCTGGAAAGGGGGAGTAAGCACAGATACGCAGTATTTT.

This clone has only one observation. The chain joins TRBV7-3 to TRBJ2-3; TRBD1 agrees at 9 bases. The junction had 5 bases not matched to a gene; V was cut back by 3 bases and J by 1 base. The CDR3 has 16 amino acids. CDR1 is SGHTA, CDR2 FQGTGA, per germline. CDR3 coding DNA: TGTGCCAGCAGCTTTTACAGGGGGCCCGGCACAGATACGCAGTATTTT. It yields the protein CASSFYRGPGTDTQYF.

The chain couples TRBV4-2 to TRBJ2-2; maybe TRBD2 (5 bases). The ends were cut back, 1 base at V and 7 bases at J, with 10 bases in the middle. The length of the CDR3 is 14 residues. The germline V gene encodes CDR1 LGHNA and CDR2 YNFKEQ. The CDR3 sequence: CASSQGREIGELFF. The CDR3 bases are TGTGCCAGCAGCCAAGGTCGGGAAATCGGGGAGCTGTTTTTT.

The chain carries TRBV28 and TRBJ2-5; D perhaps matches TRBD2 (6 bases). Per the germline V gene, CDR1 is MDHEN and CDR2 is SYDVKM. CDR3 length: 15 residues. Deletions cut 6 bases from V and 5 bases from J, with 19 bases between. This chain's CDR3 is CASRMEGILHETQYF. The CDR3 nucleotides are TGTGCCAGCAGGATGGAGGGAATATTGCACGAGACCCAGTACTTC.